This T cell receptor beta chain was observed in a study of T cell repertoires in cytomegalovirus infection. In the study overall: Public TCR beta signatures were indicative of both CMV infection and a matching HLA type.

TCRdb independently ran MiXCR on the reads; one entry per CDR3 protein. Among about 180,000 distinct CDR3 sequences listed, about a sixth were seen once. Notes on the study in general: Cumulative frequency of public TCR beta families picked out carriers of CMV plus the relevant HLA. The ex vivo response was dominated by HLA-C-restricted CMV-specific TCR beta clonotypes.

Comment on this clonotype: Antigen unknown.

This CDR3 is 15 amino acids long. Germline V gives CDR1 SGHTA, CDR2 FQGNSA. Between the trimmed V and J ends, which lost 5 bases and 2 bases, there was a span of 13 bases. The rearrangement joins TRBV7-2 to TRBJ2-1, with TRBD2 as a possible D gene (6 bases). The specimen sequenced was CD8+ T cells from PBMCs. This TCR derives from a human donor in good health (CMV status not recorded). Some clones in this sample may be carry-over from other donors' samples. This CDR3 is CASSRGLRAYNEQFF. CDR3 sequence (DNA): TGTGCCAGCAGCCGGGGACTCCGGGCCTACAATGAGCAGTTCTTC.